This TCR beta chain was captured in a study of blood T cell repertoires in COVID-19. Whole-study context: The cDNA or gDNA used as material had been derived from T cells, B-cell-depleted T cells, or PBMCs.

In the study's own analysis: From reference gene primer amplification, estimates of nucleated cell counts were derived. Using immunoSEQ multiplex PCR, the repertoire was profiled, and TCRdb retains in-frame clones only, with some absent. The V and J calls and the clone size are those of that table, but D and trimming were determined from the DNA. The table lists over 300,000 clones, around 83% of them singletons. V shed 3 bases and J 7 bases; nucleotides not matched to a gene: 12. The CDR3 length is 16 residues. Looked up from germline, CDR1 is GTSNPN and CDR2 is SVGIG (reference sequence). The receptor was isolated from a woman aged 50 to 60 with acute or convalescent COVID-19. The sequencing input was peripheral blood. The rearrangement joins TRBV30 to TRBJ1-6; TRBD1 aligns across 7 bases. CDR3 region: CAWSMSVTGVNSPLHF. CDR3 DNA sequence: TGTGCCTGGAGCATGAGCGTAACAGGGGTGAATTCACCCCTCCACTTT. Using reference TRBV30 and TRBJ1-6 for the parts outside the CDR3, the full variable domain is SQTIHQWPATLVQPVGSPLSLECTVEGTSNPNLYWYRQAAGRGLQLLFYSVGIGQISSEVPQNLSASRPQDRQFILSSKKLLLSDSGFYLCAWSMSVTGVNSPLHFGNGTRLTVT.